This T cell receptor (beta chain) was captured in a study of beta chain features in type 1 diabetes. On the study more broadly: Similarity in age, gender and cell yields was seen between patients and healthy donors. Study-level points and caveats: Reduced insertions and increased deletions marked VDJ junctions in type 1 diabetes patients. An over-representation of cells with high TCR expression could result from cDNA sequencing.

CD45RO/CCR7/CD25/CD127/CD95/CD27 sorting isolated CD4+ naive, central memory, regulatory and stem cell-like memory cells. TCRB transcripts that were expressed got sequenced, as all of the isolated RNA had been reverse transcribed. Method: immunoSEQ multiplex PCR; TCRdb's copy keeps in-frame clones and lacks some. This sample has hundreds of thousands of clones; more than 9% occur once, and the top ten carry about 0.037%. This clone was seen more than once but under ten times. The antigen is undetermined. Looked up from germline, CDR1 is SEHNR and CDR2 is FQNEAQ (reference sequence). There are 15 residues in the CDR3. With 3 bases clipped from V and 5 bases from J, the junction kept 6 bases outside the gene matches.

V is TRBV7-9 and J is TRBJ2-1, with 8 bases matching TRBD2. The source material was naive CD4+ T cells from blood. The receptor comes from a woman between 18 and 29 years old in good health. This CDR3 reads CASSLGAGAHNEQFF. The DNA for the CDR3 is TGTGCCAGCAGCTTGGGAGCGGGAGCCCACAATGAGCAGTTCTTC.